Following are 9 T cell receptor beta chains from one sample sequenced in a study of blood T cell repertoires in COVID-19. The table came from immunoSEQ multiplex PCR; TCRdb's copy has only in-frame clones and leaves some out. Among roughly 250,000 clones listed, roughly four fifths were seen once. Sequencing was carried out using peripheral blood. The receptors come from a woman of 80 years or more with acute or convalescent COVID-19.

The chain carries TRBV28 and TRBJ1-4, with TRBD1 matching over 8 bases. The CDR3 loop spans 15 amino acids. The trim removed 7 bases at V and 8 bases at J, leaving 12 bases unmatched. Germline lookup yields CDR1 MDHEN and CDR2 SYDVKM. The CDR3 here is CASTVSGTGMEKLFF. The CDR3 DNA reads TGTGCCAGCACCGTTTCTGGGACAGGAATGGAAAAACTGTTTTTT.

This clone was recorded only once. The chain joins TRBV29-1 to TRBJ2-1, with D uncertain. The CDR3 consists of 13 residues. From germline, CDR1 is SQVTM and CDR2 ANQGSEA. V gave up 3 bases and J gave up 6 bases, with 12 bases separating them. The CDR3 nucleotides are TGCAGCGTTGAGGAGCTTTTGGGCAATGAGCAGTTCTTC. It yields the protein CSVEELLGNEQFF.

The chain couples TRBV18 to TRBJ2-2; possible D gene TRBD2, 6 bases. V lost 4 bases to trimming and J lost 0 bases, with 6 bases between them. Germline CDR1 and CDR2: KGHSH and LQKENI. The CDR3 totals 14 residues. CDR3 amino acids: CASSREANTGELFF. The CDR3 DNA follows: TGTGCCAGCTCACGGGAGGCGAACACCGGGGAGCTGTTTTTT.

V and J are TRBV19 and TRBJ2-3, with D possibly matching TRBD1 (5 bases). Germline V lookup: CDR1 LNHDA, CDR2 SQIVND (reference sequence). The CDR3 covers 15 residues. The germline V and J ends were trimmed by 1 base and 5 bases, with 13 bases remaining between them. CDR3 region: CASSIAGKGIDTQYF. Written as DNA, the CDR3 is TGTGCCAGTAGTATAGCGGGCAAGGGGATAGATACGCAGTATTTT. The full variable domain, completed using reference TRBV19 and TRBJ2-3, is DGGITQSPKYLFRKEGQNVTLSCEQNLNHDAMYWYRQDPGQGLRLIYYSQIVNDFQKGDIAEGYSVSREKKESFPLTVTSAQKNPTAFYLCASSIAGKGIDTQYFGPGTRLTVL.

The V gene is TRBV15, the J gene TRBJ1-4, with 10 positions matching TRBD1. Trimming took 3 bases from V and 0 from J; bases not matched to a gene: 1. Germline values: CDR1 LNHNV, CDR2 YYDKDF (reference sequence). The CDR3 has 16 amino acids. CDR3 DNA: TGTGCCACCAGCAGGGACAGGGGGGCAACTAATGAAAAACTGTTTTTT. This translates into CATSRDRGATNEKLFF.

The chain carries TRBV2 and TRBJ1-3; tentative D call: TRBD1 (5 bases). The V gene lost 3 bases and the J gene lost 2 bases, with 8 bases spanning the gap. This CDR3 contains 14 residues. Germline CDR1 reads SNHLY; CDR2 reads FYNNEI. For the CDR3, the DNA is TGTGCCAGCAGTGAGCAGGGAACTGGAAACACCATATATTTT. Encoded protein: CASSEQGTGNTIYF.

The chain joins TRBV3-1 (or the pseudogene TRBV3-2) to TRBJ2-7; TRBD1 agrees at 7 bases. J gave up 5 bases and V 0 bases, and 7 bases lay outside the gene matches. The germline V gene encodes CDR1 LGHDT and CDR2 YNNKEL (reference sequence). This CDR3 is 15 amino acids long. CDR3 in amino acids: CASSQDLGQSNEQYF. CDR3 in DNA: TGTGCCAGCAGCCAAGACTTGGGACAGTCGAACGAGCAGTACTTC.

The genes are TRBV6-5 and TRBJ1-2, with TRBD1 matching over 7 bases. V shed 5 bases and J 8 bases; nucleotides not matched to a gene: 11. Germline CDR1 is MNHEY and CDR2 is SVGAGI. The CDR3 has 14 amino acids. This CDR3 is CASSPGTALAGYTF. CDR3 in DNA: TGTGCCAGCAGTCCCGGGACAGCCTTGGCCGGCTACACCTTC.

This clone is a singleton in its sample. At one end, the junction sequence differs from germline, possibly due to a read error. The V call is TRBV2, the J call TRBJ1-2; no definite D call. The CDR3 length is 12 residues. Germline lookup yields CDR1 SNHLY and CDR2 FYNNEI. CDR3 nucleotides: TGTGCCGGCAGTGAATTAACAGAGGGCTACACCTTC. This encodes CAGSELTEGYTF.